Listed here is a single T cell receptor beta chain. The source of the sample is a study of blood T cell repertoires in COVID-19. Study-wide context: The cDNA or gDNA used as material had been derived from T cells, B-cell-depleted T cells, or PBMCs.

Those who participated ranged in age from roughly 18 to 90 years and resided in about two dozen US areas. Clinical histories supplied by participants themselves formed the basis of cohort assignment. Recovered status applied to Cohort 3 donors who had two consecutive negative PCRs. It also applied to those with clearance or with symptom resolution. Per germline, CDR1 SGHDT and CDR2 YYEEEE. This CDR3 is 12 amino acids long. Trimming removed 7 bases from V and 6 bases from J, with 11 bases in between. The repertoire was sequenced with immunoSEQ multiplex PCR; TCRdb's copy has only in-frame clones and lacks some. Of approximately 150,000 clones in the sample, approximately 81% were seen once.

Material: PBMCs or T cells enriched from blood (not recorded which). The TCR sequence derives from a woman aged 45 to 65 who had recovered from COVID-19. The chain combines TRBV5-6 with TRBJ2-1, with a possible D match to TRBD1 (6 bases). CDR3 residues: CASGRGGNEQFF. CDR3 sequence (DNA): TGTGCCAGCGGCAGGGGTGGCAATGAGCAGTTCTTC.